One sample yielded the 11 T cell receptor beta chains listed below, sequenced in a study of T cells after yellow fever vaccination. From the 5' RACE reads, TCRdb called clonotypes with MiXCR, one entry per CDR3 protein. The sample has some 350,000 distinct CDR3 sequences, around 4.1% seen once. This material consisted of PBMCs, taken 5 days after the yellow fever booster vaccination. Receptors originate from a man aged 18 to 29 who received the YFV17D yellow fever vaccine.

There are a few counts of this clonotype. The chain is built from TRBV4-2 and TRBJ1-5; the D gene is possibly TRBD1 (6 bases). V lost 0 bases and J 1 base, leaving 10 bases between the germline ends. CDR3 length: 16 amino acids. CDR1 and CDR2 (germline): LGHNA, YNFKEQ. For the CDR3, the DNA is TGTGCCAGCAGCCAAGAAGGGGGAGGCAGCAATCAGCCCCAGCATTTT. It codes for CASSQEGGGSNQPQHF.

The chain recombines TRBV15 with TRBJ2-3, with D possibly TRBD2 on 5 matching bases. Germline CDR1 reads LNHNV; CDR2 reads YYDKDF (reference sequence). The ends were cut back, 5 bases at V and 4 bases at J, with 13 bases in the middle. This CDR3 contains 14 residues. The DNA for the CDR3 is TGTGCCACCAGCGTCCGGACTCGTTCAGATACGCAGTATTTT. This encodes CATSVRTRSDTQYF. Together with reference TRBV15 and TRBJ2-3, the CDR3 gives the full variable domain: DAMVIQNPRYQVTQFGKPVTLSCSQTLNHNVMYWYQQKSSQAPKLLFHYYDKDFNNEADTPDNFQSRRPNTSFCFLDIRSPGLGDTAMYLCATSVRTRSDTQYFGPGTRLTVL.

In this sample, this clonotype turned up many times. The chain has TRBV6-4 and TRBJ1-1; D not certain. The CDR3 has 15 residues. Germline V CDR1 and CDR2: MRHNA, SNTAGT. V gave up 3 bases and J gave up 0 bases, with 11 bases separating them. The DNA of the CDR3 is TGTGCCAGCAGTGAGACCGCTCACATGAACACTGAAGCTTTCTTT. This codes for CASSETAHMNTEAFF.

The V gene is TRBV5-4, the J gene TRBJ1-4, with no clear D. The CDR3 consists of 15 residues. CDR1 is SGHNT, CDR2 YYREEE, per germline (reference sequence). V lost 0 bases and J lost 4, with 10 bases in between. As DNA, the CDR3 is TGTGCCAGCAGCTTGGCCGAGAGTAATAATGAAAAACTGTTTTTT. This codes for CASSLAESNNEKLFF.

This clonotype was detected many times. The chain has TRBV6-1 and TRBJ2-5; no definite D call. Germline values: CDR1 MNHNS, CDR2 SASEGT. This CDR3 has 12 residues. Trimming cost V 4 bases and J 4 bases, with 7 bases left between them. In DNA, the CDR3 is TGTGCCAGCAGTGTCCTAGGAGAGACCCAGTACTTC. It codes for CASSVLGETQYF.

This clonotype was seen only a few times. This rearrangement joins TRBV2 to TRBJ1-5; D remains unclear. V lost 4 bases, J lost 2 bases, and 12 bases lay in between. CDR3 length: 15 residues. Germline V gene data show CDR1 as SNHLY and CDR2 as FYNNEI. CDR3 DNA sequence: TGTGCCAGCAGTGCGATAAGGGCGCGCAATCAGCCCCAGCATTTT. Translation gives CASSAIRARNQPQHF. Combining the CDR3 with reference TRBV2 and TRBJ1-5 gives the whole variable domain EPEVTQTPSHQVTQMGQEVILRCVPISNHLYFYWYRQILGQKVEFLVSFYNNEISEKSEIFDDQFSVERPDGSNFTLKIRSTKLEDSAMYFCASSAIRARNQPQHFGDGTRLSIL.

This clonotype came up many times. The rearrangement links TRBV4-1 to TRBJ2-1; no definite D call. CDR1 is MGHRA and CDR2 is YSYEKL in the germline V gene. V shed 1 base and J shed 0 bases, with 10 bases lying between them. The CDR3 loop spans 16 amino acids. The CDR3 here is CASSQVDIISYNEQFF. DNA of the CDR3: TGCGCCAGCAGCCAAGTCGACATTATCTCCTACAATGAGCAGTTCTTC.

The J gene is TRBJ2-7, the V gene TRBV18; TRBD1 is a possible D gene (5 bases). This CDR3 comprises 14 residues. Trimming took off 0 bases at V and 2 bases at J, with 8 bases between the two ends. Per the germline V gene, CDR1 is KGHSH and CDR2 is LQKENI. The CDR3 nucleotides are TGTGCCAGCTCACCACCGGGGCAGCCCTACGAGCAGTACGTC. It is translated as CASSPPGQPYEQYV.

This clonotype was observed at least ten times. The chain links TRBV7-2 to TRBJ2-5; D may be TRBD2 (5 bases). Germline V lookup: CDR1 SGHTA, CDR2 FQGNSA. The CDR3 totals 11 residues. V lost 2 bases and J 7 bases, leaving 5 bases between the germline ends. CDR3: CASSLTRTQYF. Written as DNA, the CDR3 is TGTGCCAGCAGCTTAACTAGGACCCAGTACTTC.

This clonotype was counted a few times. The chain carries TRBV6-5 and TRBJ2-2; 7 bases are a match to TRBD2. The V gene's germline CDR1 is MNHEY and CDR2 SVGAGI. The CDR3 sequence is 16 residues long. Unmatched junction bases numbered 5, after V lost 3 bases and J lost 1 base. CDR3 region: CASSYSASGNTGELFF. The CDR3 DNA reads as TGTGCCAGCAGTTATTCCGCTAGCGGGAACACCGGGGAGCTGTTTTTT.

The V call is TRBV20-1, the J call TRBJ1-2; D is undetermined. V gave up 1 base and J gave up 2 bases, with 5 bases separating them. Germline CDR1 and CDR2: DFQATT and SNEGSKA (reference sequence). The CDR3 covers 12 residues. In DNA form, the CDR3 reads TGCAGTGCTAGAGTGCCGAACTATGGCTACACCTTC. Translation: CSARVPNYGYTF.